This record covers a single TCR beta chain. The antigen is undetermined. The CDR3 has 14 residues. The germline CDR1 and CDR2 sequences are LNHNV and YYDKDF (reference sequence). Trimming removed 1 base at V and 5 bases at J, with 11 bases between. Each CDR3 protein gets one entry after TCRdb re-called the reads with MiXCR. The sample shows around 450,000 distinct CDR3 sequences, 30% to 40% of them seen only once. These data are taken from a study of T cell repertoires in cytomegalovirus infection. About the research overall: Indications of both CMV infection and matching HLA type were provided by public TCR beta signatures.

Whole-study findings and limits: In two of eight donors, the top clonotype was HLA-C-restricted CMV-specific. Cumulative frequency (of public TCR beta family members) identified carriers of CMV plus the relevant HLA.

The sequence was obtained from a human donor in good health (CMV status not recorded). Some clones in this sample may be carry-over from other donors' samples. Sequenced input: PBMCs. J is TRBJ2-5 and V is TRBV15, with D perhaps TRBD1 (6 bases). The CDR3 region is CATSRATGSETQYF. The CDR3 DNA reads TGTGCCACCAGCAGAGCCACAGGGAGCGAGACCCAGTACTTC.